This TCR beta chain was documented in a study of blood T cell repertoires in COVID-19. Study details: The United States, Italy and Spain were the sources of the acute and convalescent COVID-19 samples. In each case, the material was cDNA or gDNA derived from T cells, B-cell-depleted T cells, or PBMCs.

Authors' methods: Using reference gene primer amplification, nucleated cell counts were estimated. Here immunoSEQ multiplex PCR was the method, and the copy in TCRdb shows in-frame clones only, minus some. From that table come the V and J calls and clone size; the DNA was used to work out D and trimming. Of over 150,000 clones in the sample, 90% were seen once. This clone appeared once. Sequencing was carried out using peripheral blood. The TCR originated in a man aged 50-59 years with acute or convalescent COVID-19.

The CDR3 here is CASRLTSGSRDTQYF. CDR3 bases: TGTGCCAGCAGACTAACTAGCGGGAGTAGAGATACGCAGTATTTT. This rearrangement joins TRBV7-8 to TRBJ2-3, with TRBD2 matching 11 bases. CDR1 and CDR2 from the germline V gene are SGHVS and FQNEAQ. Unmatched junction bases numbered 7, after V lost 6 bases and J lost 5 bases. The CDR3 is made up of 15 amino acids.